Reported below is one T cell receptor (beta chain). What antigen it recognizes has not been identified. No base-level quality is on record; no much larger clone is a single base apart. Other DNA sequences of this sample code for an identical CDR3. These data are taken from a study of siplizumab effects on memory and regulatory T cells (dated by TCRdb to the late 2010s). Broadly, across the study: The effect of the anti-CD2 antibody siplizumab on alloreactive T-cell subsets was examined in allogeneic mixed lymphocyte reactions constructed from human PBMCs.

The junction shows trimming of 4 bases on V and 3 bases on J, and the gene matches do not reach 3 bases of it. In the germline V gene (reference sequence), CDR1 corresponds to SEHNR and CDR2 to FQNEAQ. CDR3 length: 14 amino acids, cysteine to phenylalanine. CDR3 DNA only is kept here, 42 bases in frame from base 1. Sorted unstimulated T cells and proliferating T cells recovered from mixed lymphocyte reactions underwent TCRbeta CDR3 sequencing. Fresh whole blood from fewer than 12 HLA-typed healthy donors was used to isolate PBMCs. To map where alloreactive clones came from, CD4+ regulatory T cells in the unstimulated state were FACS-sorted. Results the study describes overall, beyond this receptor: A naive or memory phenotype could not be assigned to roughly 80-95% of proliferating CD4+ or CD8+ clones. The cumulative frequency of alloreactive sequences that could be traced back to unstimulated CD4+ memory T cells was significantly reduced by siplizumab. Whether proliferating Tregs from siplizumab cultures were suppressive was not functionally confirmed. Sequences below about 10^-5 frequency were poorly captured, so only a minor fraction of alloreactive clones could be mapped to unstimulated subsets. Unstimulated naive T cells appeared to be more diverse than memory T cells, and naive cells seemed to make a substantial contribution to the alloresponse. In reactions with siplizumab, an average of around 70% of mappable alloreactive CD4+ clones were Treg-derived, compared with 26.9% in control reactions.

Library generation was performed with the immunoSEQ multiplex PCR assay. Approximately 100,000 TCR templates per sample were assayed on the deep sequencing platform. Genomic DNA extracted from sorted T cells was the material used for TCRbeta CDR3 sequencing. The authors' analysis ran thus. Clonal analysis of TCRbeta CDR3 data was done in the R programming language. Unstimulated samples were compared with post-reaction CFSE-low samples to define alloreactive CD4+ and CD8+ clones. Alloreactive CD4+ clones were assigned to regulatory or non-regulatory origin by matching sequences to sorted unstimulated Treg and non-Treg repertoires. TCRdb stores this immuneACCESS table with in-frame sequences only. Part of the clones is absent; in the studies checked, under half of the shortfall reflects unresolved V genes, and no reason is known for the rest. The V and J calls and clone size come from that table; D and trimming were worked out from the DNA. This sample lists roughly 97,000 clones; approximately 93% were detected once. The leading ten clones occupy 0.55% to 0.7% of the sample.

The V and J genes are TRBV7-9 and TRBJ2-7, with 10 middle bases fitting TRBD1. Sequenced sample: Tregs sorted from blood. This TCR was sampled from a human donor in good health. The CDR3 protein is CASSSGTGDYEQYF. The nucleotide sequence is TGTGCCAGCAGCTCCGGGACAGGGGACTACGAGCAGTACTTC.